Sequencing of this TCR beta chain was carried out in a study of blood T cell repertoires in COVID-19 (dated by TCRdb to about 2020). For context, the study as a whole: The collaborator samples originated in the United States, Italy and Spain and spanned the acute and convalescent phases of COVID-19. The dataset comprised deeply sampled blood TCRbeta repertoires from subjects exposed to, actively infected with, or recovered from COVID-19. The repertoires were released in a freely available public database intended as a resource for research on the immune response to SARS-CoV-2. Where available, HLA class I and class II types were obtained from metadata supplied by the sample provider rather than from assay-based typing. Sample metadata almost always included a de-identified subject ID, COVID-19 status, age in years and sex. Samples were obtained from the ongoing ImmuneRACE study (first 160 participants) and from over 1,000 subjects provided by 6 global collaborators. The material from the prospective study consisted of cDNA or gDNA derived from T cells, B-cell-depleted T cells, or PBMCs.

The CDR1 and CDR2 encoded by the germline V gene are SGHAT and FQNNGV. The CDR3, cysteine through phenylalanine, is 16 amino acids long. CDR3 DNA is the only sequence kept; it has 48 bases, read in frame from the first base. Trimming removed 3 bases from V and 8 bases from J, leaving 19 bases between the germline ends. TCRbeta CDR3 regions were amplified from genomic DNA using the immunoSEQ Assay, a bias-controlled multiplex PCR. For the original study's pipeline: The number of nucleated cells in each sample was estimated from the amplification of reference gene primers within the assay. To quantify the absolute abundance of each unique TCRbeta CDR3 rearrangement, sequence reads were collapsed and filtered. Productive Simpson clonality was computed per sample as the square root of Simpson's diversity index over productive rearrangements. Sourced from immuneACCESS, this table was stored by TCRdb with only in-frame sequences that have V and J called. A share of the clones is absent; for the studies checked, an unresolved V gene accounts for under half, and the remainder has no known explanation. V, J and clone size are taken as reported in that table, and D and trimming were inferred from the DNA itself. This sample holds 150,000 to 200,000 clones; around 80% were observed only once. The ten largest clones add up to around 16% of the sample.

What the study reported, not specific to this receptor: The quantity of clinical and demographic metadata differed by source and by participant and was supplied without curation.

In the prospective study, participants were roughly 18 to 95 years old, resided in 20 to 30 geographic areas of the United States, and were enrolled through a virtual design. In the prospective study, participants were assigned to cohorts based on the clinical history participants reported in a screening survey and a study questionnaire. Each participant in the prospective study had whole blood, serum and a nasopharyngeal or oropharyngeal swab collected by mobile phlebotomists. Additional blood draws and questionnaires over an approximately two-month period could optionally be provided by prospective study participants. Before DNA extraction, blood samples from the prospective study were shipped at room temperature or frozen. Notes on this clone: Its antigen is still unknown. Base qualities are not provided; no much larger clone lies one nucleotide away.

The rearranged segments are TRBV11-2 and TRBJ1-4, with TRBD1 tentatively as D gene (6 bases match). This clonotype was sampled from a woman aged 45-65 years with acute COVID-19. Sequences were obtained from PBMCs or T cells enriched from blood (not recorded which). Here the CDR3 is given as CASSFRPTGEGEKLFF. The DNA reads TGTGCCAGCAGCTTTAGGCCGACAGGAGAAGGAGAAAAACTGTTTTTT.